The 21 T cell receptor beta chains below all came from one sample that was sequenced in a study of blood T cells in healthy people across ages. A second PCR, run for about 6 to 12 cycles, used a sample-barcoded 5' primer plus a J-beta primer mix. One entry per CDR3 protein, called by TCRdb with MiXCR from the 5' RACE reads. The sample lists 1.5 million to 2 million distinct CDR3 sequences; approximately 50% were seen once. The sample comprised blood. The receptors were gathered from a woman in her thirties or forties in good health.

The CDR3 loop reads CASSLRASGGPSSYEQYF. Written as DNA, the CDR3 is TGTGCCAGCAGCTTACGGGCTAGCGGGGGGCCCAGCTCCTACGAGCAGTACTTC. The chain combines TRBV11-2 with TRBJ2-7, with TRBD2 matching 11 bases. V shed 2 bases and J 0 bases; nucleotides not matched to a gene: 9. The CDR3 is 18 residues long. Germline V CDR1 and CDR2: SGHAT, FQNNGV.

This clonotype was counted between two and nine times. The rearrangement uses TRBV20-1 and TRBJ2-3, with 11 bases that match TRBD1. CDR1 is DFQATT and CDR2 is SNEGSKA in the germline V gene (reference sequence). V dropped 6 bases and J dropped 4; count of bases not matched to a gene: 12. The CDR3 extends over 16 amino acids. The CDR3 DNA sequence: TGCAGTGCCAGAACCGGGACAGGGGGGTTAGCAGATACGCAGTATTTT. Protein sequence: CSARTGTGGLADTQYF.

This sequence joins TRBV29-1 and TRBJ2-1; 9 positions match TRBD2. The CDR3 spans 18 residues. Trimming cost V 4 bases and J 7 bases; bases outside gene matches: 20. Germline lookup yields CDR1 SQVTM and CDR2 ANQGSEA. In DNA, the CDR3 is TGCAGCGTTGGGCCTGCGCGGGGGGGACGGGACGAAGGGAATGAGCAGTTCTTC. It encodes CSVGPARGGRDEGNEQFF.

This rearrangement joins TRBV7-2 to TRBJ2-5, with 7 bases matching TRBD2. Germline V gene lookup returns CDR1 SGHTA and CDR2 FQGNSA. Trimming cost V 5 bases and J 10 bases; bases outside gene matches: 16. The CDR3 is 15 amino acids. The CDR3 DNA reads as TGTGCCAGCAGCGCCCTCCTCGCTGGGGGGGGGGACCAGTACTTC. Translating gives CASSALLAGGGDQYF.

In the case of this clonotype: A much larger clone lies one base from this, so it may be a read error. V and J are TRBV4-2 and TRBJ2-1; 8 positions match TRBD2. The end of the DNA is better explained by TRBJ2-7, so the J call may be wrong. The V gene's germline CDR1 is LGHNA and CDR2 YNFKEQ. This CDR3 has 15 residues. The CDR3: CASSQGAGAYNEQYF. In DNA form, the CDR3 reads TGTGCCAGCAGCCAGGGAGCGGGGGCCTACAATGAGCAGTACTTC.

The chain is built from TRBV9 and TRBJ2-3, with 7 bases fitting TRBD2. This CDR3 region has 15 residues. Germline loops: CDR1 SGDLS, CDR2 YYNGEE. Trimming removed 0 bases from V and 5 bases from J; junction bases left unmatched: 6. The CDR3 loop reads CASSVVGLAVDTQYF. The CDR3 nucleotides are TGTGCCAGCAGCGTAGTTGGGCTAGCGGTAGATACGCAGTATTTT.

This clonotype appeared once. The chain combines TRBV25-1 with TRBJ2-1; D is possibly TRBD1 or TRBD2 (5 bases each). V lost 7 bases and J lost 10, with 11 bases in between. CDR1 and CDR2 from the germline V gene are MGHDK and SYGVNS. The CDR3 sequence is 11 residues long. In DNA form, the CDR3 reads TGTGCCAGCACGTGGGGCGGGGAGCAGTTCTTC. Its protein is CASTWGGEQFF.

V usage is TRBV20-1 and J usage is TRBJ2-7; D possibly corresponds to TRBD2 (6 bases). The V end lost 1 base, the J end lost 3 bases, and 7 bases lay between the germline ends. Germline CDR1 reads DFQATT; CDR2 reads SNEGSKA (reference sequence). This CDR3 has 12 amino acids. The CDR3 DNA reads as TGCAGTGCTAGAGGGGAGGACTACGAGCAGTACTTC. It codes for CSARGEDYEQYF.

This clonotype was picked up a small number of times. CDR3 sequence (DNA): TGCAGTGCCCAGAGGGGTGGGGGCTACGAGCAGTACTTC. It is translated as CSAQRGGGYEQYF. The rearrangement uses TRBV20-1 and TRBJ2-7; the D gene could be TRBD1 or TRBD2 (5 bases each). The CDR3 consists of 13 residues. CDR1 DFQATT and CDR2 SNEGSKA come from the germline V gene (reference sequence). The germline V and J ends were trimmed by 6 bases and 3 bases, with 15 bases remaining between them.

The rearrangement joins TRBV20-1 to TRBJ2-7; 11 bases agree with TRBD2. After removal of 6 bases from V and 5 bases from J, the junction contained 6 bases not matched to a gene. The CDR3 loop spans 13 amino acids. CDR1 and CDR2 from the germline V gene are DFQATT and SNEGSKA (reference sequence). CDR3 in DNA: TGCAGTGCCCCCAAACTAGCGGGGGACGAGCAGTACTTC. Encoded protein: CSAPKLAGDEQYF.

This clonotype came up a few times. This chain joins TRBV7-2 and TRBJ2-7; TRBD2 aligns across 11 bases. The J segment lost 6 bases and the V segment lost 3 bases, leaving 7 bases of the junction unmatched. The germline gives CDR1 SGHTA, CDR2 FQGNSA. The length of the CDR3 is 15 residues. CDR3: CASSFLAGGGGEQYF. CDR3 bases: TGTGCCAGCAGCTTCCTAGCGGGGGGAGGAGGCGAGCAGTACTTC.

The chain employs TRBV24-1 and TRBJ2-1; 8 bases fit TRBD2. CDR3 length: 16 residues. V lost 8 bases to trimming and J lost 5 bases; unmatched junction nucleotides: 13. Germline CDR1 reads KGHDR; CDR2 reads SFDVKD. The CDR3 bases are TGTGCCACCAACCCGAAACTAGCGGCCGGAAACAATGAGCAGTTCTTC. It codes for CATNPKLAAGNNEQFF.

The chain is built from TRBV5-1 and TRBJ1-5; TRBD1 agrees at 7 bases. There are 15 residues in the CDR3. Looked up from germline, CDR1 is SGHRS and CDR2 is YFSETQ. The V segment lost 2 bases and the J segment 5 bases; nucleotides outside the gene matches: 7. In DNA, the CDR3 is TGCGCCAGCAGCTTCACAGGGGCCCCGGATCAGCCCCAGCATTTT. This encodes CASSFTGAPDQPQHF.

A few counts support this clonotype. The gene calls are TRBV7-9 and TRBJ1-2; TRBD1 might be the D (6 bases). This CDR3 region has 17 residues. Looked up from germline, CDR1 is SEHNR and CDR2 is FQNEAQ (reference sequence). V was cut by 0 bases and J by 4 bases, with 18 bases left in between. The CDR3 protein is CASSLADGGRRVYGYTF. For the CDR3, the DNA is TGTGCCAGCAGCTTAGCTGACGGGGGGCGCCGCGTCTATGGCTACACCTTC.

The chain carries TRBV7-2 and TRBJ2-7, with D hard to call. Trimming removed 5 bases at V and 6 bases at J, with 11 bases between. There are 12 residues in the CDR3. Looked up from germline, CDR1 is SGHTA and CDR2 is FQGNSA. CDR3 residues: CASSPRAREQYF. CDR3 bases: TGTGCCAGCAGCCCACGAGCGCGCGAGCAGTACTTC. Full variable domain (missing parts from reference TRBV7-2 and TRBJ2-7): GAGVSQSPSNKVTEKGKDVELRCDPISGHTALYWYRQSLGQGLEFLIYFQGNSAPDKSGLPSDRFSAERTGGSVSTLTIQRTQQEDSAVYLCASSPRAREQYFGPGTRLTVT.

This chain uses TRBV5-1 with TRBJ2-5; no definite D call. The CDR3 has 14 residues. V was pared by 2 bases and J by 1 base, with 9 bases between. Per germline, CDR1 SGHRS and CDR2 YFSETQ. The CDR3 sequence is CASSFITAQETQYF. The CDR3 DNA follows: TGCGCCAGCAGCTTTATTACAGCCCAAGAGACCCAGTACTTC.

In this sample, this clonotype turned up a few times. The chain employs TRBV4-2 and TRBJ1-5; no definite D call. Germline lookup yields CDR1 LGHNA and CDR2 YNFKEQ. Trimming removed 0 bases from V and 1 base from J, with 7 bases in between. This CDR3 has 15 residues. CDR3 residues: CASSQEMDSNQPQHF. Written as DNA, the CDR3 is TGTGCCAGCAGCCAAGAAATGGACAGCAATCAGCCCCAGCATTTT.

This rearrangement joins TRBV24-1 to TRBJ2-3; 10 bases line up with TRBD1. CDR1 KGHDR and CDR2 SFDVKD come from the germline V gene. V shed 4 bases and J 6 bases; nucleotides not matched to a gene: 9. The CDR3 spans 16 residues. In DNA, the CDR3 is TGTGCCACCAGTGACCCGGGACAGGGGAGGGTTGATACGCAGTATTTT. It translates to CATSDPGQGRVDTQYF.

The table lists this clonotype with a few counts. This chain uses TRBV7-2 with TRBJ2-7, with D possibly TRBD2 on 6 matching bases. The germline V gene has CDR1 SGHTA and CDR2 FQGNSA. The CDR3 is 13 amino acids. With 1 base removed from V and 8 bases from J, the gap between germline ends came to 12 bases. The CDR3 loop reads CASSLGGESKQYF. CDR3 coding DNA: TGTGCCAGCAGCTTAGGGGGGGAAAGTAAGCAGTACTTC.

V and J are TRBV11-1 and TRBJ2-2, with 8 bases identical to TRBD2. Germline V gene lookup returns CDR1 SGHAT and CDR2 FQDESV (reference sequence). V was clipped by 1 base and J by 1 base; unmatched bases: 11. The CDR3 totals 19 residues. CDR3 region: CASSLGSRTSPWNTGELFF. CDR3 nucleotide sequence: TGTGCCAGCAGCTTAGGTTCTCGGACTAGCCCATGGAACACCGGGGAGCTGTTTTTT.

In its sample, this clonotype was seen once. The chain's CDR3 is CASSPEPIPYDIQYF. The CDR3 region has the DNA TGTGCCAGCAGTCCTGAACCTATACCATACGACATTCAGTACTTC. The rearrangement uses TRBV6-6 and TRBJ2-4; D not resolved. The V gene's germline CDR1 is MNHNY and CDR2 SVGAGI (reference sequence). The CDR3 extends over 15 amino acids. V lost 5 bases, J lost 8 bases, and 19 bases lay in between.